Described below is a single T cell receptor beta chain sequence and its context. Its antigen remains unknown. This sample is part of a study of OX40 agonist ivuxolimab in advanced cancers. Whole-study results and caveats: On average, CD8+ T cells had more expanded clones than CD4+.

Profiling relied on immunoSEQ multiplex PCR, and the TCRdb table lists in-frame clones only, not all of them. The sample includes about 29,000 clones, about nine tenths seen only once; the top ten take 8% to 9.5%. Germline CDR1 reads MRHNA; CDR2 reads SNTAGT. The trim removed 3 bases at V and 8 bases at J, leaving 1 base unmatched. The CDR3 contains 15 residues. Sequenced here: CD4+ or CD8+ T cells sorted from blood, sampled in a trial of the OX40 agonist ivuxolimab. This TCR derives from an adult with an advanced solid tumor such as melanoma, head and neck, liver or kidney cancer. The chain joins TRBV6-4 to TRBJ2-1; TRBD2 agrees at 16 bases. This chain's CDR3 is CASSEGLAGGHEQFF. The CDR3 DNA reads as TGTGCCAGCAGTGAGGGACTAGCGGGGGGGCATGAGCAGTTCTTC.